One sample yielded the 29 T cell receptor beta chains listed below, sequenced in a study of T cell repertoires in cytomegalovirus infection (dated by TCRdb to about 2019). The data were produced on an Illumina HiSeq 1500. TCRdb reran the public reads through fastp at Q25 and MiXCR, keeping productive beta chains. Identical CDR3 protein sequences are pooled into one entry, listed with their most common genes and DNA. The sample records 250,000 to 300,000 distinct CDR3 sequences, approximately 8.3% of which are singletons. The ten most abundant clones make up about 15% of the sample. The sequenced sample consisted of PBMCs. The receptor set was obtained from a human donor in good health (CMV status not recorded). Some clones in this sample may be carry-over from other donors' samples.

The V and J genes are TRBV6-1 and TRBJ2-5, with TRBD1 matching over 7 bases. Germline V gives CDR1 MNHNS, CDR2 SASEGT. Germline trimming cut 8 bases from V and 4 bases from J; bases unmatched to any gene: 7. CDR3 length equals 13 residues. Here the CDR3 reads CASGKGARETQYF. In nucleotides, the CDR3 is TGTGCCAGCGGAAAGGGGGCACGAGAGACCCAGTACTTC.

In its sample, this clonotype was seen many times. V is TRBV12-3 or TRBV12-4 and J is TRBJ2-1; D not certain. The CDR3 consists of 11 residues. V lost 6 bases to trimming and J lost 9 bases, with 9 bases between them. The chain's CDR3 is CASSHGLEQFF. CDR3 DNA sequence: TGTGCCAGCAGCCACGGTCTTGAGCAGTTCTTC.

This clonotype was recorded at least ten times. The chain employs TRBV7-8 and TRBJ1-5, with no clear D. The ends were cut back, 1 base at V and 0 bases at J, with 19 bases in the middle. This CDR3 spans 19 amino acids. In germline, CDR1 is SGHVS, CDR2 FQNEAQ. This chain's CDR3 is CASSLDDLSRSYSNQPQHF. The CDR3, as DNA: TGTGCCAGCAGCTTAGATGACCTTAGTCGATCATATAGCAATCAGCCCCAGCATTTT.

The chain uses TRBV15 and TRBJ2-2; D possibly uses TRBD1 or TRBD2 (5 bases each). Germline V gives CDR1 LNHNV, CDR2 YYDKDF (reference sequence). V lost 3 bases, J lost 4 bases, and 15 bases lay in between. The CDR3 spans 16 residues. The CDR3 sequence is CATSSRDRSATGELFF. As DNA, the CDR3 is TGTGCCACCAGCAGTCGGGACCGCTCGGCCACCGGGGAGCTGTTTTTT.

This clonotype was counted ten times or more. The V call is TRBV12-3 or TRBV12-4, the J call TRBJ1-2, with a weak D call TRBD1 (5 bases). The germline V and J ends were trimmed by 5 bases and 2 bases, with 15 bases remaining between them. The CDR3 extends over 15 amino acids. CDR3 sequence (DNA): TGTGCCAGCAGTCTAGGCCTCACAGGAAACTATGGCTACACCTTC. Protein sequence: CASSLGLTGNYGYTF.

This chain joins TRBV19 and TRBJ1-6; D possibly corresponds to TRBD1 (6 bases). V was clipped by 1 base and J by 7 bases, with 14 bases between them. The germline gives CDR1 LNHDA, CDR2 SQIVND (reference sequence). The CDR3 contains 16 residues. In DNA form, the CDR3 reads TGTGCCAGTAGTATAGTGCGGGGGGCTTCAAATTCACCCCTCCACTTT. Its translation is CASSIVRGASNSPLHF.

This clonotype has just one count. The rearrangement links TRBV19 to TRBJ2-7, with TRBD1 as a possible D gene (6 bases). CDR1 and CDR2 from the germline V gene are LNHDA and SQIVND (reference sequence). The CDR3 is 13 residues long. V lost 3 bases to trimming and J lost 3 bases, with 9 bases between them. The CDR3 here is CASSIQDSYEQYF. CDR3 DNA sequence: TGTGCCAGTAGTATTCAGGACAGCTACGAGCAGTACTTC.

The genes are TRBV5-6 and TRBJ2-5, with 7 bases lining up with TRBD2. The germline V gene has CDR1 SGHDT and CDR2 YYEEEE. There are 14 residues in the CDR3. The V and J ends lost 4 bases and 3 bases, in that order; junction bases with no gene match: 6. The CDR3 nucleotides read TGTGCCAGCAGCGAAGCGGGAACCGAAGAGACCCAGTACTTC. Protein product: CASSEAGTEETQYF.

CDR3 in amino acids: CATGQSSDTQYF. CDR3 nucleotides: TGTGCCACCGGGCAGTCATCAGATACGCAGTATTTT. The genes are TRBV15 and TRBJ2-3; D remains ambiguous. Trimming removed 8 bases at V and 4 bases at J, with 10 bases between. The length of the CDR3 is 12 residues. Germline V gene sequence: CDR1 LNHNV, CDR2 YYDKDF (reference sequence).

The gene calls are TRBV11-2 and TRBJ1-2; TRBD1 is a possible D gene (5 bases). This CDR3 has 14 amino acids. The V end was cut by 5 bases, the J end by 2 bases, with 12 bases between. Germline V gene sequence: CDR1 SGHAT, CDR2 FQNNGV. The CDR3 DNA follows: TGTGCCAGCAGCCTCGGTGGGGGAAACTATGGCTACACCTTC. It translates to CASSLGGGNYGYTF.

There are many counts of this clonotype. The V and J genes are TRBV6-1 and TRBJ1-1; D remains unclear. Per the germline V gene, CDR1 is MNHNS and CDR2 is SASEGT. The V end was cut by 2 bases, the J end by 6 bases, with 31 bases between. The length of the CDR3 is 20 residues. CDR3 DNA sequence: TGTGCCAGCAGTGAATTTTCGGGCTTTTCTCAGACCAGGTCGCGGGCTGAAGCTTTCTTT. Protein: CASSEFSGFSQTRSRAEAFF.

In this sample, this clonotype turned up many times. This chain links TRBV7-2 with TRBJ1-5; no clear D. Germline CDR1 reads SGHTA; CDR2 reads FQGNSA. The V end lost 6 bases, the J end lost 3 bases, and 18 bases lay between the germline ends. The CDR3 totals 16 residues. The CDR3 here is CASSPTGWGYNQPQHF. CDR3 nucleotide sequence: TGTGCCAGCAGTCCAACGGGGTGGGGTTACAATCAGCCCCAGCATTTT.

The rearrangement uses TRBV28 and TRBJ1-5, with a weak D call TRBD1 (5 bases). Per germline, CDR1 MDHEN and CDR2 SYDVKM. V was cut by 5 bases and J by 2 bases, with 16 bases left in between. The CDR3 is 16 residues long. The CDR3 is CASSNSGFPGNQPQHF. CDR3 coding DNA: TGTGCCAGCAGTAACTCAGGGTTTCCTGGCAATCAGCCCCAGCATTTT.

This clonotype was recorded many times. The V and J genes are TRBV6-6 and TRBJ1-1; 9 bases line up with TRBD1. V dropped 10 bases and J dropped 1; count of bases not matched to a gene: 7. The germline gives CDR1 MNHNY, CDR2 SVGAGI (reference sequence). This CDR3 has 14 amino acids. The CDR3 nucleotides read TGTGCCACCCGGACAGGGGTGGGGAACACTGAAGCTTTCTTT. This codes for CATRTGVGNTEAFF.

About this clonotype: A much larger clonotype is one base distant, so this may be a read error. This chain connects TRBV28 to TRBJ1-2, with no clear D. The CDR3 covers 15 residues. Trimming took 3 bases from V and 5 from J, leaving 16 bases between them. The germline V gene has CDR1 MDHEN and CDR2 SYDVKM. In DNA form, the CDR3 reads TGTGCCAGCAGTTTTACGGTCCCCAATGGGTATGGCTACACCTTC. It translates to CASSFTVPNGYGYTF.

Ten or more counts support this clonotype. The chain carries TRBV7-9 and TRBJ2-2; 8 bases are a match to TRBD1. Germline lookup yields CDR1 SEHNR and CDR2 FQNEAQ (reference sequence). Unmatched junction bases numbered 5, after V lost 5 bases and J lost 0 bases. The CDR3 contains 16 residues. CDR3 coding DNA: TGTGCCAGCAGCAGGAAGACAGGGGCGAACACCGGGGAGCTGTTTTTT. Translating it yields CASSRKTGANTGELFF.

This clonotype was detected ten times or more. The chain recombines TRBV7-2 with TRBJ2-3, with a weak D call TRBD2 (6 bases). Trimming pared 5 bases from V and 8 bases from J, leaving 32 bases between. Germline V gene data show CDR1 as SGHTA and CDR2 as FQGNSA. The CDR3 is 19 residues long. The CDR3 spells CASSDRGMHVPGSSGTQYF. CDR3 sequence (DNA): TGTGCCAGCAGCGACCGGGGGATGCACGTTCCCGGGAGTTCTGGTACGCAGTATTTT. Looking up the rest from reference TRBV7-2 and TRBJ2-3 gives the full variable domain: GAGVSQSPSNKVTEKGKDVELRCDPISGHTALYWYRQSLGQGLEFLIYFQGNSAPDKSGLPSDRFSAERTGGSVSTLTIQRTQQEDSAVYLCASSDRGMHVPGSSGTQYFGPGTRLTVL.

The V gene is TRBV19, the J gene TRBJ1-2, with a tentative D call TRBD1 (6 bases). This CDR3 contains 12 residues. The V end lost 7 bases, the J end lost 6 bases, and 12 bases lay between the germline ends. Germline V gene sequence: CDR1 LNHDA, CDR2 SQIVND (reference sequence). Here the CDR3 reads CASTQQGNGYTF. In DNA, the CDR3 is TGTGCCAGTACTCAACAGGGAAATGGCTACACCTTC.

The chain joins TRBV6-1 to TRBJ1-4; tentative D call: TRBD1 (5 bases). V dropped 7 bases and J dropped 8 bases, with 14 bases sitting between them. The CDR3 spans 13 residues. CDR1 and CDR2 from the germline V gene are MNHNS and SASEGT. CDR3 DNA: TGTGCCAGCATGCGGCGGACAACAGAAAAACTGTTTTTT. Translated, it gives CASMRRTTEKLFF.

This clonotype was recorded at least ten times. V gene TRBV7-2 combines with J gene TRBJ2-5; 8 bases are a match to TRBD1. Germline CDR1 and CDR2: SGHTA and FQGNSA. The V gene end was trimmed by 0 bases and the J gene end by 1 base; junction bases not matched to a gene: 4. The CDR3 loop spans 16 amino acids. CDR3 in amino acids: CASSLAHTGGQETQYF. DNA for the CDR3: TGTGCCAGCAGCTTAGCGCACACAGGGGGCCAAGAGACCCAGTACTTC. Filled out from reference TRBV7-2 and TRBJ2-5, the complete variable domain reads GAGVSQSPSNKVTEKGKDVELRCDPISGHTALYWYRQSLGQGLEFLIYFQGNSAPDKSGLPSDRFSAERTGGSVSTLTIQRTQQEDSAVYLCASSLAHTGGQETQYFGPGTRLLVL.

This clonotype has ten or more counts. This sequence joins TRBV7-9 and TRBJ1-2; D is ambiguous. The germline V and J ends were trimmed by 2 bases and 2 bases, with 9 bases remaining between them. This CDR3 comprises 14 residues. Per germline, CDR1 SEHNR and CDR2 FQNEAQ (reference sequence). This CDR3 is CASSLPTGNYGYTF. For the CDR3, the DNA is TGTGCCAGCAGCTTACCCACGGGAAACTATGGCTACACCTTC.

This clonotype was seen at least ten times. V usage is TRBV7-9 and J usage is TRBJ2-7; D gene uncertain. This CDR3 contains 12 residues. Germline V gene sequence: CDR1 SEHNR, CDR2 FQNEAQ (reference sequence). V lost 1 base and J lost 12, with 13 bases in between. The CDR3 sequence: CASSLDWAGVYF. For the CDR3, the DNA is TGTGCCAGCAGCTTAGACTGGGCAGGAGTGTACTTC.

This clonotype was seen ten or more times. The V call is TRBV20-1, the J call TRBJ1-6; 8 bases are shared with TRBD1. Germline CDR1 DFQATT, CDR2 SNEGSKA (reference sequence). The V and J ends lost 2 bases and 0 bases, in that order; junction bases with no gene match: 12. There are 19 residues in the CDR3. CDR3 sequence (DNA): TGCAGTGCTAGACCCCAACAGGGGGTCTTTGGCTCCTATAATTCACCCCTCCACTTT. This encodes CSARPQQGVFGSYNSPLHF.

This clonotype was detected a few times. The chain combines TRBV7-3 with TRBJ2-2; D is unclear. CDR1 and CDR2 from the germline V gene are SGHTA and FQGTGA. The CDR3 extends over 14 amino acids. The ends were cut back, 3 bases at V and 8 bases at J, with 13 bases in the middle. The DNA of the CDR3 is TGTGCCAGCAGCTTCCAAGGGTGGAGAGGGGAGCTGTTTTTT. Translation gives CASSFQGWRGELFF.

This clonotype was seen many times. The gene calls are TRBV7-2 and TRBJ1-1; D is uncertain. Germline V gene data show CDR1 as SGHTA and CDR2 as FQGNSA. The CDR3 is 12 amino acids. The germline V and J ends were trimmed by 5 bases and 7 bases, with 11 bases remaining between them. This CDR3 is CASSLIISEAFF. CDR3 sequence (DNA): TGTGCCAGCAGCCTAATTATCAGTGAAGCTTTCTTT.

This clonotype appeared many times. This chain links TRBV7-8 with TRBJ2-7; 7 bases map to TRBD1. Germline V gives CDR1 SGHVS, CDR2 FQNEAQ. The CDR3 has 14 amino acids. The junction had 6 bases not matched to a gene; V was cut back by 5 bases and J by 2 bases. The CDR3 DNA is TGTGCCAGCAGCCCGCGCGGACAGGCCTACGAGCAGTACTTC. Protein product: CASSPRGQAYEQYF.

This clonotype was seen ten or more times. V and J are TRBV5-4 and TRBJ1-5, with 10 positions matching TRBD1. CDR1 SGHNT and CDR2 YYREEE come from the germline V gene (reference sequence). V shed 4 bases and J 1 base; nucleotides not matched to a gene: 14. The CDR3 runs to 19 residues. The CDR3 nucleotides read TGTGCCAGCAGCCATAGTAGATCCGGGACAGGGGAAAGCAATCAGCCCCAGCATTTT. Translation gives CASSHSRSGTGESNQPQHF.

This clonotype has a handful of counts. The genes are TRBV12-3 or TRBV12-4 and TRBJ2-7; 12 nucleotides line up with TRBD1. CDR3 size: 15 residues. After removal of 6 bases from V and 5 bases from J, the junction contained 8 bases not matched to a gene. CDR3 residues: CASRSGTGGFDEQYF. The CDR3 DNA sequence: TGTGCCAGCAGATCCGGGACAGGGGGCTTCGACGAGCAGTACTTC.

This clonotype was counted many times. The chain joins TRBV20-1 to TRBJ1-5; TRBD1 aligns across 7 bases. The CDR3 extends over 13 amino acids. Germline V lookup: CDR1 DFQATT, CDR2 SNEGSKA (reference sequence). V dropped 4 bases and J dropped 9; count of bases not matched to a gene: 9. CDR3 region: CSATGTEMGPQHF. CDR3 nucleotide sequence: TGCAGTGCTACCGGGACAGAGATGGGGCCCCAGCATTTT.